The 8 T cell receptor beta chains below all came from one sample that was sequenced in a study of blood T cell repertoires in COVID-19. Measured with immunoSEQ multiplex PCR; TCRdb has only the in-frame clones, and not every one. The data show roughly 250,000 clones, with around 90% seen just once and roughly 2.1% held by the top ten. The source material was PBMCs or T cells enriched from blood (not recorded which). The origin of the receptors is a woman aged 35 to 49 with acute COVID-19.

The V call is TRBV6-2 or TRBV6-3, the J call TRBJ1-2; D may be TRBD1 (6 bases). The CDR3 length is 13 residues. Trimming shortened V by 4 bases and J by 5 bases, and 11 bases separated the two germline ends. In germline, CDR1 is MNHEY, CDR2 SVGEGT. The CDR3 region is CASSLDSAYGYTF. CDR3 bases: TGTGCCAGCAGTTTGGACAGCGCTTATGGCTACACCTTC.

The rearrangement links TRBV7-2 to TRBJ1-1; 7 nucleotides align to TRBD1. V lost 1 base, J lost 3 bases, and 5 bases stayed unmatched. This CDR3 comprises 15 residues. CDR1 is SGHTA, CDR2 FQGNSA, per germline. The CDR3 is CASSLGARGHTEAFF. CDR3 sequence (DNA): TGTGCCAGCAGCTTAGGAGCTAGGGGGCACACTGAAGCTTTCTTT.

This clone was detected only once. This sequence joins TRBV5-1 and TRBJ1-3; a weak D match, TRBD1 (6 bases). V was shortened by 5 bases and J by 0 bases, with 12 bases between the two germline ends. Germline CDR1 and CDR2: SGHRS and YFSETQ. This CDR3 comprises 15 residues. CDR3 sequence: CASRFEQGSGNTIYF. CDR3 nucleotide sequence: TGCGCCAGCAGATTCGAACAGGGCTCTGGAAACACCATATATTTT.

The rearrangement uses TRBV28 and TRBJ1-1, with 7 positions matching TRBD1. The length of the CDR3 is 13 residues. Germline CDR1 MDHEN, CDR2 SYDVKM. J lost 11 bases, V lost 7 bases, and 13 bases had no gene match. The CDR3 DNA reads TGTGCCAGCATGGACACAGGGGCAATGAGCGCTTTCTTT. Its translation is CASMDTGAMSAFF.

The chain employs TRBV6-2 or TRBV6-3 and TRBJ2-7; 8 positions match TRBD1. Germline-derived CDR1 and CDR2 are MNHEY and SVGEGT. The J segment lost 5 bases and the V segment lost 5 bases, leaving 11 bases of the junction unmatched. This CDR3 contains 15 residues. The CDR3: CASSTRTGRGDEQYF. The CDR3 DNA sequence: TGTGCCAGCAGTACGAGGACAGGGCGAGGGGACGAGCAGTACTTC.

The V and J genes are TRBV5-4 and TRBJ2-1, with 7 bases matching TRBD2. Unmatched junction bases numbered 9, after V lost 4 bases and J lost 8 bases. The CDR3 is 14 residues long. Germline CDR1 is SGHNT and CDR2 is YYREEE (reference sequence). CDR3 nucleotide sequence: TGTGCCAGCAGCCCCGTTGTACTAGCGCATGAGCAGTTCTTC. Its translation is CASSPVVLAHEQFF.

The genes are TRBV29-1 and TRBJ2-2, with 7 bases lining up with TRBD1. The V gene's germline CDR1 is SQVTM and CDR2 ANQGSEA. There are 14 residues in the CDR3. Losses at the gene ends were 1 base for V and 6 bases for J; bases not matched to a gene: 5. The CDR3 sequence is CSVEVDRVAGELFF. Written as DNA, the CDR3 is TGCAGCGTTGAAGTAGACAGGGTGGCCGGGGAGCTGTTTTTT.

Written as DNA, the CDR3 is TGCGCCAGCAGCCATGACAGGGGATTGTATGGCTACACCTTC. Its protein is CASSHDRGLYGYTF. This sequence joins TRBV4-3 and TRBJ1-2; 8 bases line up with TRBD1. V dropped 3 bases and J dropped 5; count of bases not matched to a gene: 5. The CDR3 length is 14 residues. CDR1 LGHNA and CDR2 YSLEER come from the germline V gene.